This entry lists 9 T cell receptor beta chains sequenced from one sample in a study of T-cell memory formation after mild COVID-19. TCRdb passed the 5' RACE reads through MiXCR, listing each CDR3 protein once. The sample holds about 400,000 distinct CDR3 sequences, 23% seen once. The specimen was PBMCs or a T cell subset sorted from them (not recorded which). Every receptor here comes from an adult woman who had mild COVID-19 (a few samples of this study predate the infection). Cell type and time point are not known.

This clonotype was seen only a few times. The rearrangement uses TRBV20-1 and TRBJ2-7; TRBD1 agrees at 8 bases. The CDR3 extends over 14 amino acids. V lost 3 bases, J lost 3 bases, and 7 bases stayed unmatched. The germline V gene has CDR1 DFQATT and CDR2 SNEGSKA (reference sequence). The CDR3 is CSARVDRVSYEQYF. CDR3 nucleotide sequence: TGCAGTGCTAGGGTGGACAGGGTTAGCTACGAGCAGTACTTC.

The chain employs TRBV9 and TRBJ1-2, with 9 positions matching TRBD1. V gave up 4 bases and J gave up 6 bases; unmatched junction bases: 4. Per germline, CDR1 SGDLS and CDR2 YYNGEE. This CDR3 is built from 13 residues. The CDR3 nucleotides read TGTGCCAGCAGCCCCCGGACAGGGGATGGCTACACCTTC. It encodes CASSPRTGDGYTF.

The CDR3 region has the DNA TGCGCCAGCAGCCAAGTATGGTCACGGGAGGTCAACTATGGCTACACCTTC. Protein product: CASSQVWSREVNYGYTF. The chain uses TRBV4-3 and TRBJ1-2; unclear D gene. The V gene's germline CDR1 is LGHNA and CDR2 YSLEER. The CDR3 is 17 amino acids. Trimming cost V 1 base and J 2 bases, with 17 bases left between them.

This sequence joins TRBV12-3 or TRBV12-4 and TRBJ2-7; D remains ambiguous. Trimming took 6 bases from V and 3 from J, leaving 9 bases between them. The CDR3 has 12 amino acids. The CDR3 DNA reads TGTGCCAGCAGCCCCCAAAACTACGAGCAGTACTTC. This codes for CASSPQNYEQYF.

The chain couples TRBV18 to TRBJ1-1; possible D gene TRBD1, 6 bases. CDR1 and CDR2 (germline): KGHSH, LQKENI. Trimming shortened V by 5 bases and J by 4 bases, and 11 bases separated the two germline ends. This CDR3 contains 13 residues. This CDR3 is CASSGGLSTEAFF. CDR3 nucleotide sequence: TGTGCCAGCTCAGGGGGGCTGAGCACTGAAGCTTTCTTT.

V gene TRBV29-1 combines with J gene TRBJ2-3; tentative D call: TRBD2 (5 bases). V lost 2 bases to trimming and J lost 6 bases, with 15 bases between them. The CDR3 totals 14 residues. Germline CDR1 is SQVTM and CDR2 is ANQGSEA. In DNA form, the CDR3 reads TGCAGCGTTGAAATGAAAGGGAGAGTGGATACGCAGTATTTT. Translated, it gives CSVEMKGRVDTQYF.

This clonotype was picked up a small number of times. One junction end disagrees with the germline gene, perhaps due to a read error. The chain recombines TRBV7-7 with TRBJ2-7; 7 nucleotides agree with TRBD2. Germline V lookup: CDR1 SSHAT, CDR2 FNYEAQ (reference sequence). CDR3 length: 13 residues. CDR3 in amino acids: CASSLGLAEPQYF. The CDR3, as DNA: TGTGCTAGCAGCTTAGGCCTAGCGGAGCCCCAGTACTTC.

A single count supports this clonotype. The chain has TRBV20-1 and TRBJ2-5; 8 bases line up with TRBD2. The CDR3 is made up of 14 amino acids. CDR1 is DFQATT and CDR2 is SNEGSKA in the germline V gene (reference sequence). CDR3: CRGFSGGDQETQYF. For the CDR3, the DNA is TGCAGGGGCTTCTCCGGGGGGGATCAAGAGACCCAGTACTTC.

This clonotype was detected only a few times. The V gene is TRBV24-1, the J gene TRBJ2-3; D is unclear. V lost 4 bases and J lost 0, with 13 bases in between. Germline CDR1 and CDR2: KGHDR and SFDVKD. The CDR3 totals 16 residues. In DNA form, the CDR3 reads TGTGCCACCAGTGACCCCAGGACGACCAGCACAGATACGCAGTATTTT. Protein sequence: CATSDPRTTSTDTQYF.